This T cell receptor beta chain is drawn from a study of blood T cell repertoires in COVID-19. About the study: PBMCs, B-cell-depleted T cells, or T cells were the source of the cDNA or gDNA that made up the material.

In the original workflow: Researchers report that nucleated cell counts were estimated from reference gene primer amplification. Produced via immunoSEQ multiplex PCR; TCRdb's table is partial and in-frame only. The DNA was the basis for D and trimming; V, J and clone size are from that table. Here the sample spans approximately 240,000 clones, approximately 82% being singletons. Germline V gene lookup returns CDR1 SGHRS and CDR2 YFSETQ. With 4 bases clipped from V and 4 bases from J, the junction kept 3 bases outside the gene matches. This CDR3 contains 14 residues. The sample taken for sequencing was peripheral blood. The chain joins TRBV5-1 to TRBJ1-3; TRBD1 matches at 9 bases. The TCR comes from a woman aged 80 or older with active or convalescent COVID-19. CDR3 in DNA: TGCGCCAGCAGCGCCGGGACAGGGGGAAACACCATATATTTT. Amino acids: CASSAGTGGNTIYF.